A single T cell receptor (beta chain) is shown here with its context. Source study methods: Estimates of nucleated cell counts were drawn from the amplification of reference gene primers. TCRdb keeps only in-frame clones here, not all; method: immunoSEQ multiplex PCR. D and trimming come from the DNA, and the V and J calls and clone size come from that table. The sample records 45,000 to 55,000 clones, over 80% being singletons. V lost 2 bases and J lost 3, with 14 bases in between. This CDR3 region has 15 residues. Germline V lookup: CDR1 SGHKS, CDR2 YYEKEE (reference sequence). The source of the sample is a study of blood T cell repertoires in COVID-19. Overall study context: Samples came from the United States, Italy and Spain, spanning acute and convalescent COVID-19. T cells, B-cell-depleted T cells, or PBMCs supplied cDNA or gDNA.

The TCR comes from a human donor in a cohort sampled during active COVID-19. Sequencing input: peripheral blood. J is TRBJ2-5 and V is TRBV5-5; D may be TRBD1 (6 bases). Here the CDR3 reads CASSLLEQGEETQYF. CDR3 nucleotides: TGTGCCAGCAGCTTATTAGAACAGGGTGAAGAGACCCAGTACTTC.